This entry lists 22 T cell receptor beta chains sequenced from one sample in a study of T-cell reconstitution after alpha-beta-depleted transplantation in children. As it was prepared, the TCRbeta library received unique molecular identifiers. TCRdb analysed the PCR reads with MiXCR anew, one entry per CDR3 protein. Of around 670,000 distinct CDR3 sequences detected, around 13% appear once; the ten largest clones hold around 0.79%. Sequencing was performed on PBMCs, taken before TCRalphabeta/CD19-depleted stem cell transplant. These receptors came from a girl aged 2 to 9 with congenital amegakaryocytic thrombocytopenia, due to receive a stem cell transplant.

The chain combines TRBV19 with TRBJ1-5; D gene ambiguous. CDR1 is LNHDA, CDR2 SQIVND, per germline (reference sequence). V was pared by 5 bases and J by 4 bases, with 12 bases between. The CDR3 is 14 residues long. CDR3 amino acids: CASSRPTGNQPQHF. CDR3 sequence (DNA): TGTGCCAGTAGTCGACCGACGGGGAATCAGCCCCAGCATTTT.

This clonotype was detected many times. This chain's CDR3 is CASSSSASNSGAAQYF. The CDR3 DNA reads TGTGCCAGCAGTTCCTCCGCTTCCAATAGCGGTGCGGCCCAGTACTTC. V and J are TRBV28 and TRBJ2-5; D perhaps matches TRBD2 (6 bases). V was trimmed by 4 bases and J by 9 bases, leaving 24 bases between them. Germline loops: CDR1 MDHEN, CDR2 SYDVKM. The length of the CDR3 is 16 residues.

There are many counts of this clonotype. The rearrangement links TRBV15 to TRBJ2-7; unclear D gene. Trimming shortened V by 1 base and J by 3 bases, and 7 bases separated the two germline ends. Germline CDR1 is LNHNV and CDR2 is YYDKDF (reference sequence). This CDR3 is built from 13 residues. The DNA of the CDR3 is TGTGCCACCAGCAGAGTAAGCTACTACGAGCAGTACTTC. Protein product: CATSRVSYYEQYF. Combining the CDR3 with reference TRBV15 and TRBJ2-7 gives the whole variable domain DAMVIQNPRYQVTQFGKPVTLSCSQTLNHNVMYWYQQKSSQAPKLLFHYYDKDFNNEADTPDNFQSRRPNTSFCFLDIRSPGLGDTAMYLCATSRVSYYEQYFGPGTRLTVT.

The table lists this clonotype with a few counts. The chain employs TRBV5-1 and TRBJ2-5, with D unclear. V gave up 3 bases and J gave up 2 bases, with 8 bases separating them. The CDR3 has 13 residues. Germline loops: CDR1 SGHRS, CDR2 YFSETQ. This CDR3 is CASSSQTQETQYF. CDR3 in DNA: TGCGCCAGCAGCTCGCAAACGCAAGAGACCCAGTACTTC.

This clonotype was observed many times. This chain connects TRBV7-9 to TRBJ2-3; no clear D. V lost 11 bases and J lost 3, with 6 bases in between. The V gene's germline CDR1 is SEHNR and CDR2 FQNEAQ (reference sequence). The length of the CDR3 is 10 residues. The CDR3 spells CALATDTQYF. CDR3 nucleotide sequence: TGTGCCTTGGCTACAGATACGCAGTATTTT.

This clonotype was counted at least ten times. The chain links TRBV5-1 to TRBJ2-3; 7 nucleotides align to TRBD1. V trimming: 0 bases; J trimming: 2 bases; junction bases outside the gene matches: 3. This CDR3 contains 15 residues. The V gene's germline CDR1 is SGHRS and CDR2 YFSETQ. The DNA of the CDR3 is TGCGCCAGCAGCTTGGGAGGGGGCAACACAGATACGCAGTATTTT. This encodes CASSLGGGNTDTQYF.

This clonotype was counted ten times or more. The chain carries TRBV4-1 and TRBJ1-2; tentative D call: TRBD1 (5 bases). Trimming took off 0 bases at V and 4 bases at J, with 9 bases between the two ends. CDR3 length equals 14 residues. Per germline, CDR1 MGHRA and CDR2 YSYEKL. The CDR3, as DNA: TGCGCCAGCAGCCAAGATCAGGGCCCCTATGGCTACACCTTC. Translating gives CASSQDQGPYGYTF.

The table lists this clonotype with many counts. This chain uses TRBV6-1 with TRBJ1-4; weak D call: TRBD1 (6 bases). Trimming pared 2 bases from V and 0 bases from J, leaving 13 bases between. The germline CDR1 and CDR2 sequences are MNHNS and SASEGT. The CDR3 has 17 amino acids. The CDR3 DNA is TGTGCCAGCAGTGAACGCAGGGGATTCTCAACTAATGAAAAACTGTTTTTT. Translating it yields CASSERRGFSTNEKLFF.

This clonotype turned up a few times. The V call is TRBV7-6, the J call TRBJ2-1; a possible D gene is TRBD2 (6 bases). V dropped 4 bases and J dropped 1 base, with 17 bases sitting between them. The V gene's germline CDR1 is SGHVS and CDR2 FNYEAQ. The CDR3 runs to 17 residues. The CDR3 is CASSSYSGGVSYNEQFF. CDR3 bases: TGTGCCAGCAGCTCCTACTCCGGGGGAGTGTCCTACAATGAGCAGTTCTTC.

This clonotype was counted a few times. This may be a read error, as it is one base from a much larger clone. V and J are TRBV2 and TRBJ2-5; D is ambiguous. Trimming pared 6 bases from V and 5 bases from J, leaving 4 bases between. Germline lookup yields CDR1 SNHLY and CDR2 FYNNEI. The CDR3 has 10 amino acids. CDR3 in amino acids: CASRWETQYF. The CDR3 DNA reads TGTGCCAGCAGATGGGAGACCCAGTACTTC.

This clonotype was detected a few times. This rearrangement joins TRBV5-1 to TRBJ2-7, with TRBD1 matching over 12 bases. CDR3 length: 22 residues. Germline V CDR1 and CDR2: SGHRS, YFSETQ. J lost 4 bases, V lost 4 bases, and 27 bases had no gene match. CDR3 bases: TGCGCCAGCAGCGCCATTTACTTTGTCGGGGATACCGGGACAGGGGGCTCGTACGAGCAGTACTTC. This translates into CASSAIYFVGDTGTGGSYEQYF.

This clonotype was counted ten times or more. The chain links TRBV12-3 or TRBV12-4 to TRBJ2-2; D may correspond to TRBD1 or TRBD2 (5 bases each). V was clipped by 1 base and J by 4 bases, with 10 bases between them. The CDR3 covers 15 residues. Written as DNA, the CDR3 is TGTGCCAGCAGTTTAGTCCGAGGGGTCACCGGGGAGCTGTTTTTT. Residues: CASSLVRGVTGELFF.

This clonotype came up many times. The rearrangement links TRBV7-2 to TRBJ2-3, with TRBD2 matching 12 bases. This CDR3 has 14 amino acids. The trim removed 8 bases at V and 4 bases at J, leaving 4 bases unmatched. Germline assignment: CDR1 SGHTA and CDR2 FQGNSA. The CDR3 loop is CASGRLAGADTQYF. CDR3 DNA sequence: TGTGCCAGCGGCCGACTAGCGGGAGCAGATACGCAGTATTTT. The entire variable domain, with the rest obtained from reference TRBV7-2 and TRBJ2-3, is as follows: GAGVSQSPSNKVTEKGKDVELRCDPISGHTALYWYRQSLGQGLEFLIYFQGNSAPDKSGLPSDRFSAERTGGSVSTLTIQRTQQEDSAVYLCASGRLAGADTQYFGPGTRLTVL.

This clonotype was seen repeatedly, ten times or more. The chain recombines TRBV12-3 or TRBV12-4 with TRBJ2-5; D possibly matches TRBD1 or TRBD2 (5 bases each). The V end lost 8 bases, the J end lost 2 bases, and 6 bases lay between the germline ends. The CDR3 runs to 11 residues. The CDR3 loop is CASGGQETQYF. CDR3 DNA sequence: TGTGCCAGCGGGGGTCAAGAGACCCAGTACTTC.

V is TRBV5-1 and J is TRBJ1-2; D ambiguous. The germline V and J ends were trimmed by 2 bases and 6 bases, with 11 bases remaining between them. The germline V gene encodes CDR1 SGHRS and CDR2 YFSETQ. This CDR3 has 13 amino acids. CDR3 amino acids: CASSLGSRNGYTF. For the CDR3, the DNA is TGCGCCAGCAGCTTAGGCAGTCGGAATGGCTACACCTTC.

This clonotype was recorded at least ten times. The chain links TRBV29-1 to TRBJ2-7; D uncertain. This CDR3 is 12 amino acids long. Trimming took off 1 base at V and 3 bases at J, with 7 bases between the two ends. Germline loops: CDR1 SQVTM, CDR2 ANQGSEA. CDR3 nucleotides: TGCAGCGTTGAAGGAGTCCACTACGAGCAGTACTTC. Its translation is CSVEGVHYEQYF.

This clonotype has a handful of counts. The chain recombines TRBV11-2 with TRBJ2-7; a possible D gene is TRBD1 (5 bases). Per the germline V gene, CDR1 is SGHAT and CDR2 is FQNNGV. V lost 5 bases and J 4 bases, leaving 15 bases between the germline ends. The CDR3 has 14 residues. In DNA form, the CDR3 reads TGTGCCAGCAGCATCGACCCCAGGGTGTACGAGCAGTACTTC. Translated, it gives CASSIDPRVYEQYF.

This clonotype has at least ten counts. This chain uses TRBV5-1 with TRBJ2-2, with 8 positions matching TRBD2. The CDR3 extends over 16 amino acids. CDR1 is SGHRS and CDR2 is YFSETQ in the germline V gene. The V gene end was trimmed by 2 bases and the J gene end by 5 bases; junction bases not matched to a gene: 8. CDR3 residues: CASSLPGSGSTGELFF. CDR3 sequence (DNA): TGCGCCAGCAGCTTACCGGGAAGCGGGAGTACCGGGGAGCTGTTTTTT.

This clonotype was seen many times. This chain links TRBV15 with TRBJ2-1; D is unresolved. The germline gives CDR1 LNHNV, CDR2 YYDKDF (reference sequence). This CDR3 contains 15 residues. Trimming took 0 bases from V and 5 from J, leaving 11 bases between them. This CDR3 reads CATSRDPLTNNEQFF. The DNA of the CDR3 is TGTGCCACCAGCAGAGATCCCCTGACCAACAATGAGCAGTTCTTC.

This clonotype was observed many times. The gene calls are TRBV5-1 and TRBJ1-3, with a possible D match to TRBD1 (5 bases). CDR3 length: 15 residues. Per germline, CDR1 SGHRS and CDR2 YFSETQ. Trimming took 1 base from V and 1 from J, leaving 9 bases between them. DNA of the CDR3: TGCGCCAGCAGCTTGAGGCAGGGTTCTGGAAACACCATATATTTT. Protein product: CASSLRQGSGNTIYF.

This clonotype has at least ten counts. Here the CDR3 DNA reads TGTGCCAGCAGCCGACAGGGTTACCAAGAGACCCAGTACTTC. Encoded protein: CASSRQGYQETQYF. The genes are TRBV14 and TRBJ2-5; TRBD1 matches 7 bases. V was clipped by 4 bases and J by 0 bases; unmatched bases: 2. Germline assignment: CDR1 SGHDN and CDR2 FVKESK. This CDR3 is 14 amino acids long.

This clonotype was counted ten times or more. In DNA form, the CDR3 reads TGTGCCATCAGTGACGGAGGAGGGCGAGGCACAGATACGCAGTATTTT. As protein: CAISDGGGRGTDTQYF. V and J are TRBV10-3 and TRBJ2-3; perhaps TRBD2 as D (6 bases). Germline CDR1 is ENHRY and CDR2 is SYGVKD. This CDR3 has 16 amino acids. The V end was cut by 3 bases, the J end by 1 base, with 14 bases between.